This TCR beta chain derives from a study of beta chain features in type 1 diabetes. Across the study: On cell yields, gender and age, patients and healthy donors were similar. General study results and limits: In all four CD4+ subsets, TCRB CDR3 length was significantly, moderately reduced in type 1 diabetes. Short templates might get an advantage during PCR, and this would be equal in patients and controls.

Trimming shortened V by 0 bases and J by 4 bases, and 9 bases separated the two germline ends. Germline CDR1 and CDR2: LGHNA and YNFKEQ. The CDR3 extends over 15 amino acids. The study reverse transcribed the entire isolated RNA, so it sequenced expressed TCRB transcripts. Profiling relied on immunoSEQ multiplex PCR, and the TCRdb table lists in-frame clones only, not all of them. The table records around 120,000 clones, roughly 17% of them present only once. Sorting that relied on CD45RO/CCR7/CD25/CD127/CD95/CD27 yielded CD4+ naive, central memory, regulatory and stem cell-like memory cells. As concerns this clone: Antigen: not known.

The chain links TRBV4-2 to TRBJ1-4; D ambiguous. Sequenced: central memory CD4+ T cells from blood. This receptor was identified in a man aged 18 to 29 with type 1 diabetes. For the CDR3, the DNA is TGTGCCAGCAGCCAAGATCGTGCACTTAATGAAAAACTGTTTTTT. Encoded protein: CASSQDRALNEKLFF.